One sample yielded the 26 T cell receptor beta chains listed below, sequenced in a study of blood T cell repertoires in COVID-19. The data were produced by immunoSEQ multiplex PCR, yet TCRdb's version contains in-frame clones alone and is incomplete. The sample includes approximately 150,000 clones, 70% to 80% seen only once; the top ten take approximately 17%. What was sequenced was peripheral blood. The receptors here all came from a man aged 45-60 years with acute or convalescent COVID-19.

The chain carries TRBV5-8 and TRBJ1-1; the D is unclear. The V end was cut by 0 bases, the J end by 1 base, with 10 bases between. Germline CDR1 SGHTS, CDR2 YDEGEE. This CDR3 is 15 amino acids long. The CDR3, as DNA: TGTGCCAGCAGCTTGGCCGGAAGAGGGAACACTGAAGCTTTCTTT. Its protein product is CASSLAGRGNTEAFF.

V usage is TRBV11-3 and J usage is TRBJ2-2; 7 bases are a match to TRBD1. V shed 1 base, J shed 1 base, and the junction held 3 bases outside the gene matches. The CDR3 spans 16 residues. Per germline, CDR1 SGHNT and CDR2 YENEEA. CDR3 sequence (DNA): TGTGCCAGCAGCTTAGGGGGACAGCTGAACACCGGGGAGCTGTTTTTT. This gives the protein CASSLGGQLNTGELFF.

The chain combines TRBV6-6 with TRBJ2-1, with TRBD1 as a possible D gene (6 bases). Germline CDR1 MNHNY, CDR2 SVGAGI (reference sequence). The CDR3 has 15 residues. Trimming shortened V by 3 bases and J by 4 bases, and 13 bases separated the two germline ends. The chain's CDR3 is CASSYSGDLYNEQFF. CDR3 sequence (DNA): TGTGCCAGCAGTTATTCAGGGGACCTTTACAATGAGCAGTTCTTC.

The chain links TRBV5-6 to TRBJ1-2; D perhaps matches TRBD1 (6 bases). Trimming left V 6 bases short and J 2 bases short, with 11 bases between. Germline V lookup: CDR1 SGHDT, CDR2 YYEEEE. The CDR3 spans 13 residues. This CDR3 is CASTWGQNYGYTF. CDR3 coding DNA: TGTGCCAGCACCTGGGGGCAAAACTATGGCTACACCTTC.

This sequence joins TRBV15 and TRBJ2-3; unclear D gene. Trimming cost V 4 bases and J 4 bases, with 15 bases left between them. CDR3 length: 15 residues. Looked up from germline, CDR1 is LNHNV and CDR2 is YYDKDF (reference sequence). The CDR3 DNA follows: TGTGCCACCAGCACCCCGGTTTCGGAGCCAGATACGCAGTATTTT. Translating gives CATSTPVSEPDTQYF.

The CDR3 loop is CASSLGQGAMAMNTEAFF. The DNA of the CDR3 is TGTGCCAGCAGCTTAGGACAGGGGGCGATGGCCATGAACACTGAAGCTTTCTTT. The J gene is TRBJ1-1, the V gene TRBV21-1; TRBD1, as called in the table, went unchecked against the DNA. TRBV21-1 is recorded as a pseudogene. The CDR3 runs 18 residues.

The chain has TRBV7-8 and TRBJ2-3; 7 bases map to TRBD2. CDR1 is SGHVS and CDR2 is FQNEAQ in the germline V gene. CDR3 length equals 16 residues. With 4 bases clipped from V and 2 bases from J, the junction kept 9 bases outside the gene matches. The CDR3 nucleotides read TGTGCCAGCAGCTCAGGGAGAGCGGGGATCACAGATACGCAGTATTTT. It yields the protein CASSSGRAGITDTQYF.

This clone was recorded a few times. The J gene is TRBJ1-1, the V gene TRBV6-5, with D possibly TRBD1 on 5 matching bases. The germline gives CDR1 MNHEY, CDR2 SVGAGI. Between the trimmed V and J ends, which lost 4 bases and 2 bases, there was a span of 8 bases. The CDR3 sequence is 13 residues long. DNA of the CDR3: TGTGCCAGCAGTTTGGGACTCAACACTGAAGCTTTCTTT. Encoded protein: CASSLGLNTEAFF.

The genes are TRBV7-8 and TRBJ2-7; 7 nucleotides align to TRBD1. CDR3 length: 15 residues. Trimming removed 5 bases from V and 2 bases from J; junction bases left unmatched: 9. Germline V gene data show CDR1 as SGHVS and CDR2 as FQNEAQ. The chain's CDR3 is CASSGGQGVTYEQYF. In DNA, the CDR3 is TGTGCCAGCAGCGGGGGCCAGGGGGTTACCTACGAGCAGTACTTC.

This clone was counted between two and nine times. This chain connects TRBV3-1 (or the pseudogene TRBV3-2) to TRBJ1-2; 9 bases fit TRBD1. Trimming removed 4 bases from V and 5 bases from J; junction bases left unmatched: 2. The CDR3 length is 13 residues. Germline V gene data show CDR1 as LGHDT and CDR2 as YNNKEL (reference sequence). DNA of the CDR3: TGTGCCAGCAGCCGACAGGGGGAATATGGCTACACCTTC. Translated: CASSRQGEYGYTF.

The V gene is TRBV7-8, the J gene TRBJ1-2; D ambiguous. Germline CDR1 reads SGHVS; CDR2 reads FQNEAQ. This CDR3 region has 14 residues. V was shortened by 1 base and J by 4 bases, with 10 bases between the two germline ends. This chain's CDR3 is CASSLEVVAYGYTF. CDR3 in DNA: TGTGCCAGCAGCTTAGAAGTAGTCGCCTATGGCTACACCTTC.

CDR3 amino acids: CASSPQGQGTDTQYF. The CDR3 DNA sequence: TGTGCCAGCAGCCCCCAGGGGCAAGGCACAGATACGCAGTATTTT. The V and J genes are TRBV4-2 and TRBJ2-3; D may be TRBD1 (6 bases). CDR3 size: 15 residues. Germline V lookup: CDR1 LGHNA, CDR2 YNFKEQ. V was shortened by 4 bases and J by 1 base, with 12 bases between the two germline ends.

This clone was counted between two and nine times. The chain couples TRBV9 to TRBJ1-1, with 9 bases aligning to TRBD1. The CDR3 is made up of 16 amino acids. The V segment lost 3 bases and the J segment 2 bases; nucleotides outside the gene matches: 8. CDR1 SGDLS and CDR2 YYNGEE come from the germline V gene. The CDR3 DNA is TGTGCCAGCAGCGAGCAGGGACAGGGTCGTAACACTGAAGCTTTCTTT. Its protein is CASSEQGQGRNTEAFF.

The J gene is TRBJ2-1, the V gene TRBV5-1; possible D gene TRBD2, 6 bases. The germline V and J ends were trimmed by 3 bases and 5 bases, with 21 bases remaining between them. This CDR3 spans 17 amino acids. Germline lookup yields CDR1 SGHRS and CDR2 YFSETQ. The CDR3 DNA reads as TGCGCCAGCAGCTCTCCTACCGGGACTGCAGGTCACAATGAGCAGTTCTTC. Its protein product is CASSSPTGTAGHNEQFF.

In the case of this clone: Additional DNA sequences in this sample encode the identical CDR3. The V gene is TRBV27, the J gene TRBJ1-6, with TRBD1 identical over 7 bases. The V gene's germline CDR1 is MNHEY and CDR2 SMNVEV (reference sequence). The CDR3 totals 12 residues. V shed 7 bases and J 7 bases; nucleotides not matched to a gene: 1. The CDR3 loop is CASTGGNSPLHF. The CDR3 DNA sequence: TGTGCCAGCACAGGGGGAAATTCACCCCTCCACTTT.

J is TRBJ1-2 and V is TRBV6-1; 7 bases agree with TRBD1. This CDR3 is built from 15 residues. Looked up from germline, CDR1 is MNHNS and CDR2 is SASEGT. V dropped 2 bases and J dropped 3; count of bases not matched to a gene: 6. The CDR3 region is CASSERQGGDYGYTF. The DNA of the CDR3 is TGTGCCAGCAGTGAAAGACAGGGTGGGGACTATGGCTACACCTTC.

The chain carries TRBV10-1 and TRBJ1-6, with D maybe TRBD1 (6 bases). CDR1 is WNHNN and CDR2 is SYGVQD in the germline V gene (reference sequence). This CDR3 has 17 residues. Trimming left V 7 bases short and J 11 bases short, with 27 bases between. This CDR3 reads CASTGGEGDHTGTPLHF. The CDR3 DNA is TGCGCCAGCACCGGGGGGGAGGGGGATCACACTGGGACACCCCTCCACTTT.

The DNA of the CDR3 is TGTGCCAGCAGTTTCAGGGGGCGAAACTATGGCTACACCTTC. Its translation: CASSFRGRNYGYTF. This chain connects TRBV28 to TRBJ1-2; the match to TRBD1 covers 8 bases. The ends lost 3 bases at V and 2 bases at J; junction bases unmatched: 2. The V gene's germline CDR1 is MDHEN and CDR2 SYDVKM. The CDR3 extends over 14 amino acids.

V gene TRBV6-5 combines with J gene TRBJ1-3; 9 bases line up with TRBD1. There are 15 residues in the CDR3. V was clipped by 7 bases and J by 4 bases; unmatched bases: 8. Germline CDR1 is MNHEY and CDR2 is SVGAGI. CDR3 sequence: CASKLQGAGGNTIYF. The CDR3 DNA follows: TGTGCCAGCAAATTACAGGGGGCCGGAGGAAACACCATATATTTT.

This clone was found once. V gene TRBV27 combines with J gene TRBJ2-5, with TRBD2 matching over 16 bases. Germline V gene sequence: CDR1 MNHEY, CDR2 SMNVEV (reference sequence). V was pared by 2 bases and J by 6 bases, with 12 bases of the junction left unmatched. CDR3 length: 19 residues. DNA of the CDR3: TGTGCCAGCAGTTTACGCGGGACTAGCGGGGGGGCAATGAAGCAGACCCAGTACTTC. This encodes CASSLRGTSGGAMKQTQYF.

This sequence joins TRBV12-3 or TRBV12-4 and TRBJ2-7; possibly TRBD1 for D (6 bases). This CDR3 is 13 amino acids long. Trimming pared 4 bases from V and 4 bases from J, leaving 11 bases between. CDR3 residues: CASSSGHGYEQYF. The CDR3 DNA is TGTGCCAGCAGTTCGGGACACGGATACGAGCAGTACTTC.

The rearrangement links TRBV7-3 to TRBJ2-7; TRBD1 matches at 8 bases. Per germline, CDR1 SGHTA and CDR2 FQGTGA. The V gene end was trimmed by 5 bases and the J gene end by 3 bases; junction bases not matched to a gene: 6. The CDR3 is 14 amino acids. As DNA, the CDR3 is TGTGCCAGCAGCCCCGGGACAGGAGTCTACGAGCAGTACTTC. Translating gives CASSPGTGVYEQYF. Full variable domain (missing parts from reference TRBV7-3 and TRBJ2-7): GAGVSQTPSNKVTEKGKYVELRCDPISGHTALYWYRQSLGQGPEFLIYFQGTGAADDSGLPNDRFFAVRPEGSVSTLKIQRTERGDSAVYLCASSPGTGVYEQYFGPGTRLTVT.

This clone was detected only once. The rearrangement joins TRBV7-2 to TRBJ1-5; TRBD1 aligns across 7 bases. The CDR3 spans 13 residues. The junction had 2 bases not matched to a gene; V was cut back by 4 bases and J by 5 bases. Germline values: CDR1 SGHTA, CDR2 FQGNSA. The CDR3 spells CASSSDRDQPQHF. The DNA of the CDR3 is TGTGCCAGCAGCTCAGACAGGGATCAGCCCCAGCATTTT.

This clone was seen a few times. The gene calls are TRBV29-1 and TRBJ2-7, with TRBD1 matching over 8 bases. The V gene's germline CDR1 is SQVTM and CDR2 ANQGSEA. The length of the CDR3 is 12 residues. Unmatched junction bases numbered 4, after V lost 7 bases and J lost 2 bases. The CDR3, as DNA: TGCAGCGCTCGGACAGGGACCTACGAGCAGTACGTC. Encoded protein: CSARTGTYEQYV.

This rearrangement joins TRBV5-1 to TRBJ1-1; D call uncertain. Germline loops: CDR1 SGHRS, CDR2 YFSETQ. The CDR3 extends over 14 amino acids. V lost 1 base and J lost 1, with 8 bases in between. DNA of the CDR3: TGCGCCAGCAGCTTGAATAGTGCGAACACTGAAGCTTTCTTT. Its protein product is CASSLNSANTEAFF. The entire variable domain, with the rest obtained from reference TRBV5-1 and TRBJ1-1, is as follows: KAGVTQTPRYLIKTRGQQVTLSCSPISGHRSVSWYQQTPGQGLQFLFEYFSETQRNKGNFPGRFSGRQFSNSRSEMNVSTLELGDSALYLCASSLNSANTEAFFGQGTRLTVV.

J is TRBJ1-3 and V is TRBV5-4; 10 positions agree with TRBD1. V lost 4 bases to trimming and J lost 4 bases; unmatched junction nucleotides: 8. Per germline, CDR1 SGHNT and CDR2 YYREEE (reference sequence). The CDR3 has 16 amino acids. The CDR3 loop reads CASSHDRGQGGNTIYF. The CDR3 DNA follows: TGTGCCAGCAGCCATGACAGGGGGCAGGGAGGAAACACCATATATTTT.